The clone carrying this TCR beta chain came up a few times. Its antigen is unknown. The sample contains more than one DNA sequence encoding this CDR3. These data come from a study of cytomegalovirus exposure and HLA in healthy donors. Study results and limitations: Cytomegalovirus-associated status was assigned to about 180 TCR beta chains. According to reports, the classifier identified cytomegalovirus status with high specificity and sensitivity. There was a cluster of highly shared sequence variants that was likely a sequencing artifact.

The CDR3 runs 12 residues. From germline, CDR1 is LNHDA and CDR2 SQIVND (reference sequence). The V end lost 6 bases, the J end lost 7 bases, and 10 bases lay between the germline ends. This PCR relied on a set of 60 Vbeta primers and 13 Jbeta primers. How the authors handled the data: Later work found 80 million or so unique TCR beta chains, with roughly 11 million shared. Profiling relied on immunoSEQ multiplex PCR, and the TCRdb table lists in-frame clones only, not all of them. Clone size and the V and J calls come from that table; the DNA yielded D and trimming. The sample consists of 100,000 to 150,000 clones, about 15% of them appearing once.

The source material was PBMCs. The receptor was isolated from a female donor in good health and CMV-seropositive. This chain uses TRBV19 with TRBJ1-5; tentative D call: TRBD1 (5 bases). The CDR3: CASSIGGQPQHF. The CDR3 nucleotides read TGTGCCAGTAGCATCGGGGGGCAGCCCCAGCATTTT.